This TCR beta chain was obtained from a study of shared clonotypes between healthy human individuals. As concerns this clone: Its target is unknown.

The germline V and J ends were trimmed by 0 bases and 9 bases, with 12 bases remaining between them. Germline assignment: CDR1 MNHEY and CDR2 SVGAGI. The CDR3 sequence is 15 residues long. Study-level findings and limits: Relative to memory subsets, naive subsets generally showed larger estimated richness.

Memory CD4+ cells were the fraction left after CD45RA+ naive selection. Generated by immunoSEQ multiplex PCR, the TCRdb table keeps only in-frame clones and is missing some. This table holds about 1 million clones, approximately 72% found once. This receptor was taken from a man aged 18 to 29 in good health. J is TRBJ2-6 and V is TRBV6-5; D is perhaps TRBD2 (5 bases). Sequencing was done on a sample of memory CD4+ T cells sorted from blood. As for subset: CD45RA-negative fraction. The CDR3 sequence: CASSYSGPGINVLTF. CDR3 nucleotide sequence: TGTGCCAGCAGTTACTCAGGACCCGGGATCAACGTCCTGACTTTC.